This TCR beta chain was observed in a study of cytomegalovirus exposure and HLA in healthy donors. Background on the study: From 150 million to 200 million T cells, an earlier analysis saw under 140 million unique TCR beta sequences.

Healthy people donating bone marrow made up the donors. PCR used 60 Vbeta primers and 13 Jbeta primers. TCRdb's copy holds only in-frame clones and misses some; the assay was immunoSEQ multiplex PCR. The sample yields 150,000 or so clones, approximately 80% seen once. Trimming took 1 base from V and 5 from J; bases not matched to a gene: 2. The CDR3 sequence is 14 residues long. The germline V gene has CDR1 SGHTA and CDR2 FQGNSA. V gene TRBV7-2 combines with J gene TRBJ1-5, with TRBD1 matching 7 bases. This clonotype was sampled from a male donor in good health and CMV-seropositive. Source material: PBMCs. Here the CDR3 reads CASSLGGGDQPQHF. CDR3 DNA: TGTGCCAGCAGCTTAGGAGGGGGCGATCAGCCCCAGCATTTT. Full variable domain (missing parts from reference TRBV7-2 and TRBJ1-5): GAGVSQSPSNKVTEKGKDVELRCDPISGHTALYWYRQSLGQGLEFLIYFQGNSAPDKSGLPSDRFSAERTGGSVSTLTIQRTQQEDSAVYLCASSLGGGDQPQHFGDGTRLSIL.